This T cell receptor beta chain is from a study of blood T cell repertoires in COVID-19. Original handling: Scientists estimated how many nucleated cells there were by amplifying reference gene primers. Measured with immunoSEQ multiplex PCR; TCRdb has only the in-frame clones, and not every one. For V, J and clone size, that table is used; D and trimming come from the DNA. This table has about 210,000 clones, 70% to 90% appearing once. The CDR3 is 11 amino acids. The V end was cut by 5 bases, the J end by 9 bases, with 7 bases between. The rearrangement links TRBV12-3 or TRBV12-4 to TRBJ2-2; D not resolved. Sequencing was done on a sample of PBMCs or T cells enriched from blood (not recorded which). This clonotype was sampled from a young man who had recovered from COVID-19. The CDR3 loop is CASSMERELFF. The CDR3 DNA reads as TGTGCCAGCAGTATGGAGAGGGAGCTGTTTTTT.